The clone carrying this T cell receptor (beta chain) was counted ten times or more. These data belong to a study of OX40 agonist ivuxolimab in advanced cancers. As for the study in general: An anti-OX40 (CD134) antibody with agonistic activity, ivuxolimab, was administered to patients.

Germline-derived CDR1 and CDR2 are SEHNR and FQNEAQ (reference sequence). The CDR3 is 14 amino acids. Trimming pared 5 bases from V and 6 bases from J, leaving 16 bases between. This table comes from immunoSEQ multiplex PCR, and its TCRdb copy is limited to in-frame clones, with some not included. The sample holds roughly 26,000 clones, approximately 85% seen once. The TCR comes from an adult with an advanced solid tumor such as melanoma, head and neck, liver or kidney cancer. Specimen: CD4+ or CD8+ T cells sorted from blood, collected in a trial of the OX40 agonist ivuxolimab. The chain recombines TRBV7-9 with TRBJ1-1, with a weak D call TRBD1 (5 bases). The CDR3 DNA follows: TGTGCCAGCAGCGACCTTGAGGGACTCCCTGAAGCTTTCTTT. Translated, it gives CASSDLEGLPEAFF.